This T cell receptor beta chain was identified in a study of blood T cell repertoires in COVID-19 (TCRdb year 2020). In the study overall: Samples from collaborators originated in the United States, Italy and Spain and spanned both the acute and convalescent phases of COVID-19. Samples came from the ongoing ImmuneRACE study (first 160 participants) plus 1,254 subjects from 6 global collaborators. Deeply sampled blood TCRbeta repertoires from subjects exposed to, actively infected with, or recovered from COVID-19 were included in the dataset. A freely available public database, intended as a resource for researchers studying the immune response to SARS-CoV-2, is where the repertoires were released. The material from the prospective study consisted of cDNA or gDNA derived from T cells, B-cell-depleted T cells, or PBMCs. Sample metadata almost always included a de-identified subject ID, COVID-19 status, age in years and sex. HLA class I and class II types, where available, came from metadata supplied by the sample provider rather than from assay-based typing.

The collaborating institutions used their own protocols to collect whole blood in K2EDTA tubes. Collaborator samples were shipped for TCRbeta analysis as frozen whole blood, isolated PBMCs, or DNA extracted from either sample type. V is cut by 5 bases and J by 4 bases, and the space between the germline ends is 11 bases. CDR1 and CDR2 (MNHNY, SVGAGI) derive from the germline V gene (reference sequence). CDR3 length: 13 amino acids, cysteine to phenylalanine. Here the CDR3 DNA is all that survives: 39 bases in frame from base 1. The study at large found these results: The amount of clinical and demographic metadata varied by source and participant and was provided uncurated.

TCRbeta CDR3 regions were amplified from genomic DNA using the immunoSEQ Assay, a bias-controlled multiplex PCR. In the source study's methods: The number of nucleated cells in each sample was estimated from the amplification of reference gene primers within the assay. To quantify the absolute abundance of each unique TCRbeta CDR3 rearrangement, sequence reads were collapsed and filtered. For each sample, productive Simpson clonality was calculated as the square root of Simpson's diversity index over productive rearrangements. The source is immuneACCESS, and TCRdb retained only in-frame sequences with V and J called. Part of the clones is not carried over; for the studies checked, unresolved V genes explain less than half of this, and the remainder is unexplained. Clone size and the V and J calls come from that table; the DNA yielded D and trimming. Present in this sample are 200,000 to 250,000 clones, around 82% of which were seen just once. Jointly, the top ten make up around 7.7% of the sample.

Concerning this clone: Its antigen specificity is not known. No base-level quality is on record; no much larger clone is a single base apart.

This chain is built from TRBV6-6 and TRBJ2-5, with a tentative D gene TRBD1 over 5 matching bases. Sequencing was done on a sample of peripheral blood. The clonotype was recovered from an older woman with acute or convalescent COVID-19. In nucleotide form, the sequence is TGTGCCAGCAGTATGGACACGCTAGAGACCCAGTACTTC. Translated, it reads CASSMDTLETQYF.